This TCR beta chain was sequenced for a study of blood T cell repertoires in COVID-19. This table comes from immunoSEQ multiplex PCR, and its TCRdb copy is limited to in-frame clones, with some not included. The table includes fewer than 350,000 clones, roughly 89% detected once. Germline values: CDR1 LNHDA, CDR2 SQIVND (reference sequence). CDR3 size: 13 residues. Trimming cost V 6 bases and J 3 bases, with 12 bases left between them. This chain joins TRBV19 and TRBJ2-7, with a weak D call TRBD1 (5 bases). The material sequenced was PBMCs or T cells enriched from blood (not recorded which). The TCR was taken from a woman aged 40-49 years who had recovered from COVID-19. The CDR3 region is CASSPDKNYEQYF. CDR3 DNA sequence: TGTGCCAGTAGCCCGGACAAGAACTACGAGCAGTACTTC.